This T cell receptor (beta chain) is drawn from a study of blood T cells in healthy people across ages. V shed 2 bases and J shed 4 bases, with 14 bases lying between them. This CDR3 has 15 amino acids. Germline V gene data show CDR1 as LGHDT and CDR2 as YNNKEL (reference sequence). PCR was performed a second time for about 7 to 11 cycles using a sample-barcoded 5' primer and a J-beta primer mix. TCRdb analysed the 5' RACE reads with MiXCR anew, one entry per CDR3 protein. The table lists some 1.5 million distinct CDR3 sequences, 28% of them singletons. This clonotype occurred a few times. Its target is unknown. Study results and caveats: The percentage of naive T cells correlated strongly with TCR beta diversity. Long-lived donors carried more naive CD4+ cells and greater diversity than aged donors.

Sequencing input: blood. The sequence came from a woman in her twenties or thirties in good health. This rearrangement joins TRBV3-1 to TRBJ1-2; D is perhaps TRBD1 (5 bases). The CDR3 loop is CASSQRVGVSYGYTF. The DNA of the CDR3 is TGTGCCAGCAGCCAACGGGTAGGGGTTAGCTATGGCTACACCTTC.